The next 18 T cell receptor beta chains were all read from a single sample in a study of cytomegalovirus exposure and HLA in healthy donors. 60 Vbeta and 13 Jbeta primers were used in PCR. This table comes from immunoSEQ multiplex PCR, and its TCRdb copy is limited to in-frame clones, with some not included. Reported are 100,000 or so clones; the ten largest clones contain roughly 3.5%. Sequencing was carried out using PBMCs. These receptors all stem from a woman between 25 and 40 years old in good health and CMV-seronegative.

V gene TRBV4-1 combines with J gene TRBJ2-5; tentatively, D is TRBD1 (6 bases). The CDR3 extends over 15 amino acids. Germline V gene data show CDR1 as MGHRA and CDR2 as YSYEKL. Trimming took off 0 bases at V and 2 bases at J, with 10 bases between the two ends. The CDR3 is CASSQERRGQETQYF. CDR3 nucleotide sequence: TGCGCCAGCAGCCAAGAGAGAAGGGGGCAAGAGACCCAGTACTTC.

The chain employs TRBV6-1 and TRBJ1-2, with TRBD1 matching over 7 bases. Germline trimming cut 8 bases from V and 5 bases from J; bases unmatched to any gene: 8. The germline CDR1 and CDR2 sequences are MNHNS and SASEGT. The CDR3 sequence is 13 residues long. The DNA of the CDR3 is TGTGCCAGCTGGGGCGGGACAGCTTATGGCTACACCTTC. Translation: CASWGGTAYGYTF.

The J gene is TRBJ1-5, the V gene TRBV6-1; possibly TRBD1 for D (6 bases). Germline V gene data show CDR1 as MNHNS and CDR2 as SASEGT. V was pared by 7 bases and J by 3 bases, with 16 bases between. The CDR3 totals 15 residues. CDR3 sequence reads: CASTRSDSYNQPQHF. In nucleotides, the CDR3 is TGTGCCAGCACCCGATCGGACAGCTACAATCAGCCCCAGCATTTT.

V gene TRBV19 combines with J gene TRBJ2-1; TRBD1 might be the D (8 bases). Trimming cost V 6 bases and J 5 bases, with 17 bases left between them. CDR1 and CDR2 (germline): LNHDA, SQIVND (reference sequence). The CDR3 contains 15 residues. The CDR3 nucleotides read TGTGCCAGTAGCGGGTACAGGGGGGGCGACAATGAGCAGTTCTTC. As protein: CASSGYRGGDNEQFF.

The chain carries TRBV7-6 and TRBJ2-3, with 9 bases fitting TRBD1. The CDR3 extends over 17 amino acids. V lost 1 base and J lost 0; bases outside the gene matches: 5. Germline values: CDR1 SGHVS, CDR2 FNYEAQ. DNA for the CDR3: TGTGCCAGCAGCTTAGAACGAGGGACAGGGAGCACAGATACGCAGTATTTT. It translates to CASSLERGTGSTDTQYF.

The gene calls are TRBV29-1 and TRBJ1-1; 7 bases line up with TRBD1. This CDR3 is 16 amino acids long. Trimming took 2 bases from V and 0 from J; bases not matched to a gene: 9. Germline V gene data show CDR1 as SQVTM and CDR2 as ANQGSEA. CDR3 protein: CSVESPAGGMNTEAFF. CDR3 coding DNA: TGCAGCGTTGAAAGTCCAGCAGGGGGTATGAACACTGAAGCTTTCTTT.

The chain has TRBV18 and TRBJ1-2; TRBD1 agrees at 8 bases. Per germline, CDR1 KGHSH and CDR2 LQKENI. This CDR3 has 14 residues. With 2 bases clipped from V and 7 bases from J, the junction kept 6 bases outside the gene matches. The CDR3 DNA is TGTGCCAGCTCACCAGGCCAGGGGGCAGTTGGCTACACCTTC. It encodes CASSPGQGAVGYTF. Drawing the rest from reference TRBV18 and TRBJ1-2, the complete variable domain is NAGVMQNPRHLVRRRGQEARLRCSPMKGHSHVYWYRQLPEEGLKFMVYLQKENIIDESGMPKERFSAEFPKEGPSILRIQQVVRGDSAAYFCASSPGQGAVGYTFGSGTRLTVV.

V and J are TRBV4-1 and TRBJ2-3; 8 positions agree with TRBD1. This CDR3 has 16 amino acids. V lost 3 bases and J lost 3; bases outside the gene matches: 8. Germline values: CDR1 MGHRA, CDR2 YSYEKL. The CDR3 region is CASSHQGAPITDTQYF. CDR3 sequence (DNA): TGCGCCAGCAGCCACCAGGGGGCGCCGATTACAGATACGCAGTATTTT.

The chain couples TRBV27 to TRBJ1-2; D uncertain. The CDR3 totals 18 residues. Germline lookup yields CDR1 MNHEY and CDR2 SMNVEV (reference sequence). Trimming removed 6 bases from V and 5 bases from J, with 28 bases in between. The CDR3 loop reads CASRPNGRGFGSWYGYTF. The CDR3 nucleotides read TGTGCCAGCAGGCCCAACGGGCGCGGGTTCGGATCTTGGTATGGCTACACCTTC.

The chain uses TRBV27 and TRBJ2-3; 8 bases map to TRBD1. Trimming at V came to 6 bases and at J to 0 bases, leaving 29 bases not matched to a gene. This CDR3 is 23 amino acids long. Per germline, CDR1 MNHEY and CDR2 SMNVEV (reference sequence). The CDR3 DNA is TGTGCCAGCAGCGGATTCCATTTGCGGGACAGGCCCGAGGTTGGCCCTAGCACAGATACGCAGTATTTT. This codes for CASSGFHLRDRPEVGPSTDTQYF.

This rearrangement joins TRBV28 to TRBJ2-1, with 7 bases identical to TRBD1. Trimming at V came to 6 bases and at J to 7 bases, leaving 12 bases not matched to a gene. Germline V gene lookup returns CDR1 MDHEN and CDR2 SYDVKM. CDR3 length: 15 residues. The CDR3 here is CASRLGGQYGNEQFF. CDR3 coding DNA: TGTGCCAGCAGGTTAGGGGGACAGTACGGTAATGAGCAGTTCTTC. The variable domain in full, with the rest retrieved from reference TRBV28 and TRBJ2-1, is DVKVTQSSRYLVKRTGEKVFLECVQDMDHENMFWYRQDPGLGLRLIYFSYDVKMKEKGDIPEGYSVSREKKERFSLILESASTNQTSMYLCASRLGGQYGNEQFFGPGTRLTVL.

V is TRBV27 and J is TRBJ2-2; the match to TRBD1 covers 10 bases. Per the germline V gene, CDR1 is MNHEY and CDR2 is SMNVEV (reference sequence). V shed 6 bases, J shed 4 bases, and the junction held 2 bases outside the gene matches. The CDR3 length is 14 residues. In nucleotides, the CDR3 is TGTGCCAGCAGCCGGACAGGGGGCACCGGGGAGCTGTTTTTT. It is translated as CASSRTGGTGELFF.

The V and J genes are TRBV4-1 and TRBJ1-2; D is undetermined. The CDR3 has 14 amino acids. Per the germline V gene, CDR1 is MGHRA and CDR2 is YSYEKL. Trimming took off 4 bases at V and 8 bases at J, with 17 bases between the two ends. The CDR3 loop is CASSLSHPSLGYTF. For the CDR3, the DNA is TGCGCCAGCAGCCTAAGCCACCCGTCCCTGGGCTACACCTTC.

In nucleotides, the CDR3 is TGTGCCAGCAGCCGTCTCAGGAGGGGAGAGCAGTACTTC. Protein sequence: CASSRLRRGEQYF. The chain recombines TRBV14 with TRBJ2-7, with D perhaps matching TRBD2 (6 bases). This CDR3 is 13 amino acids long. The germline gives CDR1 SGHDN, CDR2 FVKESK. V was cut by 4 bases and J by 7 bases, with 14 bases left in between.

The V gene is TRBV6-5, the J gene TRBJ2-7, with D perhaps TRBD2 (6 bases). Trimming cost V 4 bases and J 6 bases, with 13 bases left between them. The CDR3 length is 13 residues. In germline, CDR1 is MNHEY, CDR2 SVGAGI. CDR3 residues: CASSWVRLGEQYF. For the CDR3, the DNA is TGTGCCAGCAGTTGGGTCAGACTAGGCGAGCAGTACTTC.

The genes are TRBV11-2 and TRBJ1-1; perhaps TRBD1 as D (5 bases). From germline, CDR1 is SGHAT and CDR2 FQNNGV. CDR3 length: 13 amino acids. The V end was cut by 3 bases, the J end by 10 bases, with 15 bases between. The CDR3 loop reads CASSFGDSATAFF. The CDR3 region has the DNA TGTGCCAGCAGCTTCGGGGACTCCGCCACAGCTTTCTTT.

The chain joins TRBV6-1 to TRBJ2-5; D remains ambiguous. The closer fit of TRBJ2-7 to the DNA end suggests the J call may be wrong. Germline V gives CDR1 MNHNS, CDR2 SASEGT. This CDR3 comprises 14 residues. This CDR3 is CASSERDTSYEQYF. In nucleotides, the CDR3 is TGTGCCAGCAGTGAAAGAGACACCTCCTACGAGCAGTACTTC.

This rearrangement joins TRBV6-1 to TRBJ2-5, with D perhaps matching TRBD2 (5 bases). The DNA end is more similar to TRBJ2-7, so the J call may be wrong. Looked up from germline, CDR1 is MNHNS and CDR2 is SASEGT. This CDR3 has 14 amino acids. Here the CDR3 reads CASSEDDYSYEQYF. The DNA of the CDR3 is TGTGCCAGCAGTGAAGACGACTACTCCTACGAGCAGTACTTC.